One and the same sample provided the 16 T cell receptor beta chains below, sequenced in a study of PD-1 blockade in classical Hodgkin lymphoma. Exposure to brentuximab vedotin varied, and each patient had relapsed following autologous stem cell transplantation. Sequencing was performed with immunoSEQ multiplex PCR; in TCRdb, only in-frame clones are kept and a portion is missing. The sample includes 70,000 to 80,000 clones, approximately 94% of them seen just once. This specimen consisted of peripheral blood mononuclear cells (PBMCs), obtained at baseline. The source of these receptors is a human donor with classical Hodgkin lymphoma.

The count of this clone is one. The chain combines TRBV5-4 with TRBJ1-2, with D tentatively TRBD1 (6 bases). Germline loops: CDR1 SGHNT, CDR2 YYREEE (reference sequence). This CDR3 contains 14 residues. The V end was cut by 2 bases, the J end by 0 bases, with 8 bases between. The CDR3 DNA follows: TGTGCCAGCAGCTTCAGGGGAACTAACTATGGCTACACCTTC. Protein product: CASSFRGTNYGYTF.

The rearrangement joins TRBV7-3 to TRBJ2-1; the match to TRBD1 covers 10 bases. Germline CDR1 is SGHTA and CDR2 is FQGTGA. V lost 4 bases, J lost 7 bases, and 4 bases stayed unmatched. The CDR3 covers 14 residues. CDR3 sequence (DNA): TGTGCCAGCAGCTACGGGACAGGGGAGAATGAGCAGTTCTTC. Its translation: CASSYGTGENEQFF.

V gene TRBV5-6 combines with J gene TRBJ2-7, with no clear D. CDR3 length: 14 residues. The V gene's germline CDR1 is SGHDT and CDR2 YYEEEE. V was trimmed by 0 bases and J by 3 bases, leaving 10 bases between them. As DNA, the CDR3 is TGTGCCAGCAGCTTGGAGGAATGGGGCTACGAGCAGTACTTC. Protein sequence: CASSLEEWGYEQYF.

V usage is TRBV10-3 and J usage is TRBJ1-5; D uncertain. Germline CDR1 ENHRY, CDR2 SYGVKD. The V gene lost 2 bases and the J gene lost 5 bases, with 10 bases spanning the gap. CDR3 length: 14 residues. CDR3 amino acids: CAISEGRADQPQHF. In nucleotides, the CDR3 is TGTGCCATCAGTGAGGGTAGGGCCGATCAGCCCCAGCATTTT.

The J gene is TRBJ2-2, the V gene TRBV6-5; no definite D call. The CDR3 has 11 residues. CDR1 MNHEY and CDR2 SVGAGI come from the germline V gene. The germline V and J ends were trimmed by 11 bases and 4 bases, with 8 bases remaining between them. CDR3 protein: CASRSTGELFF. CDR3 DNA sequence: TGTGCCTCCCGCAGCACCGGGGAGCTGTTTTTT.

The CDR3 sequence: CASSIQQAAYNEQFF. CDR3 DNA sequence: TGTGCCAGTAGTATTCAACAAGCGGCGTACAATGAGCAGTTCTTC. J is TRBJ2-1 and V is TRBV19; tentative D call: TRBD2 (5 bases). In germline, CDR1 is LNHDA, CDR2 SQIVND (reference sequence). Between the trimmed V and J ends, which lost 3 bases and 4 bases, there was a span of 13 bases. This CDR3 is 15 amino acids long.

CDR3 residues: CASSLNPGGQGSYEQYF. DNA for the CDR3: TGTGCCAGCAGTTTAAACCCGGGTGGACAGGGGTCCTACGAGCAGTACTTC. The chain joins TRBV27 to TRBJ2-7; 9 positions match TRBD1. V lost 2 bases and J lost 1; bases outside the gene matches: 9. The CDR3 contains 17 residues. Germline loops: CDR1 MNHEY, CDR2 SMNVEV (reference sequence).

This clone was detected only a few times. This chain joins TRBV27 and TRBJ2-7; 10 nucleotides line up with TRBD1. The V gene's germline CDR1 is MNHEY and CDR2 SMNVEV (reference sequence). Trimming at V came to 6 bases and at J to 3 bases, leaving 5 bases not matched to a gene. This CDR3 has 14 amino acids. The CDR3 DNA reads as TGTGCCAGCAGCAGACAGGGGGCAAGCTACGAGCAGTACTTC. It encodes CASSRQGASYEQYF.

The V and J genes are TRBV29-1 and TRBJ2-7; D ambiguous. Per the germline V gene, CDR1 is SQVTM and CDR2 is ANQGSEA. Trimming cost V 7 bases and J 3 bases, with 7 bases left between them. The CDR3 length is 10 residues. CDR3 sequence reads: CSAGDYEQYF. The CDR3 DNA follows: TGCAGCGCCGGAGACTACGAGCAGTACTTC.

CDR3 amino acids: CASSSQNVGGDNEQFF. The DNA for the CDR3 is TGTGCCAGCAGCTCTCAGAATGTGGGGGGGGACAATGAGCAGTTCTTC. The chain employs TRBV11-3 and TRBJ2-1; 7 positions match TRBD2. This CDR3 is built from 16 residues. V shed 4 bases and J 5 bases; nucleotides not matched to a gene: 11. Germline CDR1 is SGHNT and CDR2 is YENEEA.

The chain joins TRBV6-1 to TRBJ1-3; TRBD1 matches at 11 bases. The CDR3 extends over 15 amino acids. Trimming at V came to 6 bases and at J to 8 bases, leaving 9 bases not matched to a gene. CDR1 and CDR2 (germline): MNHNS, SASEGT. CDR3 in DNA: TGTGCCAGCAGGACCTGGACAGGGGGCTTGGACACCATATATTTT. It is translated as CASRTWTGGLDTIYF.

The rearrangement links TRBV2 to TRBJ1-1; TRBD1 matches 7 bases. The CDR3 loop spans 14 amino acids. The V gene's germline CDR1 is SNHLY and CDR2 FYNNEI. Losses at the gene ends were 11 bases for V and 6 bases for J; bases not matched to a gene: 15. The CDR3 spells CARGRQGVKSEAFF. The CDR3, as DNA: TGTGCCCGAGGGAGACAGGGTGTGAAGTCTGAAGCTTTCTTT.

This clone was observed once. V is TRBV5-8 and J is TRBJ2-3; TRBD2 matches 9 bases. Germline CDR1 reads SGHTS; CDR2 reads YDEGEE. The CDR3 is 17 amino acids. V shed 2 bases and J 4 bases; nucleotides not matched to a gene: 11. The CDR3 reads CASSLTTGGRAPDTQYF. Written as DNA, the CDR3 is TGTGCCAGCAGCTTAACGACCGGCGGGAGGGCCCCAGATACGCAGTATTTT.

This CDR3 reads CASSYGPPGGSYGYTF. The CDR3 DNA reads as TGTGCCAGCAGTTACGGACCTCCAGGGGGCAGCTATGGCTACACCTTC. The chain links TRBV6-6 to TRBJ1-2; 8 bases match TRBD1. CDR1 MNHNY and CDR2 SVGAGI come from the germline V gene (reference sequence). CDR3 length: 16 amino acids. The V segment lost 2 bases and the J segment 4 bases; nucleotides outside the gene matches: 9.

The V call is TRBV7-2, the J call TRBJ2-2; D remains unclear. Trimming cost V 0 bases and J 1 base, with 9 bases left between them. The CDR3 contains 16 residues. Germline V CDR1 and CDR2: SGHTA, FQGNSA. The chain's CDR3 is CASSLAGSGNTGELFF. DNA for the CDR3: TGTGCCAGCAGCTTAGCGGGCTCTGGGAACACCGGGGAGCTGTTTTTT.

V is TRBV5-1 and J is TRBJ2-3; D is unclear. This CDR3 is built from 12 residues. The V end was cut by 4 bases, the J end by 5 bases, with 8 bases between. CDR1 SGHRS and CDR2 YFSETQ come from the germline V gene. The CDR3 nucleotides are TGCGCCAGCAGCCCCCTACGAGATACGCAGTATTTT. The encoded protein is CASSPLRDTQYF.